This is a list of T cell receptor beta chains from one sample in a study of cytomegalovirus exposure and HLA in healthy donors. TCRdb's copy holds only in-frame clones and misses some; the assay was immunoSEQ multiplex PCR. The table includes 150,000 or so clones, around 67% detected once. Sequenced sample: PBMCs. The origin of the receptors is a woman between 18 and 29 years old in good health and CMV-seronegative. Each CDR3 is given with its conserved first and last residue. The D gene is left open where the match is weak. Clone size appears in some rows only: once, few, many, or a class for an expanded clone.

clone_size d_call j_call v_call cdr3_nt cdr3_aa
NA TRBD2 TRBJ2-7 TRBV28 TGTGCCAGCAGTTGGGGGGGAGTAACTAAGGAGCAGTACTTC CASSWGGVTKEQYF
NA NA TRBJ1-2 TRBV29-1 TGCAGCGTTGACGGGGGGGACGAGTATGGCTACACCTTC CSVDGGDEYGYTF
NA NA TRBJ2-2 TRBV18 TGTGCCAGCTCACCACGGGGGCAAGGGAACACCGGGGAGCTGTTTTTT CASSPRGQGNTGELFF
once TRBD2 TRBJ2-1 TRBV7-2 TGTGCCAGCAGCTTACGAGGCGGGGGGGCGGTCAATGAGCAGTTCTTC CASSLRGGGAVNEQFF
few NA TRBJ2-1 TRBV29-1 TGCAGCGTTCGGACAGATCAATACAATGAGCAGTTCTTC CSVRTDQYNEQFF
few NA TRBJ2-6 TRBV7-9 TGTGCCAGCAGCTTTAGAGCGAGGACAGCCCGCTCTGGGGCCAACGTCCTGACTTTC CASSFRARTARSGANVLTF
NA TRBD2 TRBJ2-3 TRBV7-2 TGTGCCAGCAGCTTATTCCCACGAAGCGGGAGGGCCGGGGGAGATACGCAGTATTTT CASSLFPRSGRAGGDTQYF
NA NA TRBJ1-1 TRBV6-6 TGTGCCAGCAGTTACGCGGAGGGGATCACTGAAGCTTTCTTT CASSYAEGITEAFF
few NA TRBJ1-2 TRBV9 TGTGCCAGCAGCGTAGGGGGAGGGGGGCCGGGCTATGGCTACACCTTC CASSVGGGGPGYGYTF
NA NA TRBJ1-5 TRBV5-4 TGTGCCAGCAGCTTGTACGGGTCTAGCAATCAGCCCCAGCATTTT CASSLYGSSNQPQHF
NA NA TRBJ2-2 TRBV10-3 TGTGCCATCCGCCCAGGGGCTCCGACCGGGGAGCTGTTTTTT CAIRPGAPTGELFF
NA NA TRBJ1-2 TRBV19 TGTGCCAGTACTGTCGTCGGGGGGTTAGGTGGCTACACCTTC CASTVVGGLGGYTF
NA NA TRBJ1-1 TRBV5-6 TGTGCCAGCAGCTACGGCGGGACTGAAGCTTTCTTT CASSYGGTEAFF
few NA TRBJ1-1 TRBV5-1 TGCGCCAGCAGCTTGCAACAGGGAAATACTGAAGCTTTCTTT CASSLQQGNTEAFF
NA NA TRBJ1-1 TRBV7-8 TGTGCCAGCAGCTTAGCCCGCGGAGACCCAGCTTTCTTT CASSLARGDPAFF
NA NA TRBJ1-4 TRBV7-2 TGTGCCAGCAGCTTAAGGACAGCAACTAATGAAAAACTGTTTTTT CASSLRTATNEKLFF
once TRBD1 TRBJ1-6 TRBV5-1 TGCGCCAGCAGACGACAGGGGGCGAATGGGTCACCCCTCCACTTT CASRRQGANGSPLHF
once NA TRBJ1-5 TRBV4-2 TGTGCCAGCAGCCAAGACGGAGATAGCAATCAGCCCCAGCATTTT CASSQDGDSNQPQHF
NA NA TRBJ2-2 TRBV5-5 TGTGCCAGCAGCTTGGGTCCGGGTTGGAACACCGGGGAGCTGTTTTTT CASSLGPGWNTGELFF
NA TRBD2 TRBJ2-5 TRBV5-1 TGCGCCAGCAGCCGGGGACTAGCGGGAGCGCGACTAGAGACCCAGTACTTC CASSRGLAGARLETQYF
NA TRBD1 TRBJ1-2 TRBV5-1 TGCGCCAGCAGCCCTGACAGGGAACCTAACTATGGCTACACCTTC CASSPDREPNYGYTF
once TRBD1 TRBJ1-2 TRBV5-1 TGCGCCAGCAGCTTGGCGGACAGGGGGGACGGCTACACCTTC CASSLADRGDGYTF
once NA TRBJ2-5 TRBV9 TGTGCCAGCAGCGTAGTGGAGGACCAAGAGACCCAGTACTTC CASSVVEDQETQYF
NA TRBD2 TRBJ2-2 TRBV11-2 TGTGCCAGCACCCTGAGGCTAGCGGGTAACACCGGGGAGCTGTTTTTT CASTLRLAGNTGELFF
few NA TRBJ2-1 TRBV11-2 TGTGCCAGCAGCCCCCTTGCGGGCGGAAATAACAATGAGCAGTTCTTC CASSPLAGGNNNEQFF
NA NA TRBJ1-1 TRBV2 TGTGCCAGCAGTGGGACTTCGCTGGGCACTGAAGCTTTCTTT CASSGTSLGTEAFF
NA NA TRBJ2-4 TRBV9 TGTGCCAGCAGCGTAGGAGCAGGTCTAGCCAAAAACATTCAGTACTTC CASSVGAGLAKNIQYF
NA TRBD1 TRBJ2-7 TRBV28 TGTGCCAGCAGCCCTTGGACAGGGGCTCTCTCGGGCGAGCAGTACTTC CASSPWTGALSGEQYF
few NA TRBJ2-2 TRBV28 TGTGCCACCTGGAGAGGGTCGTTCGGGCAGGACACCGGGGAGCTGTTTTTT CATWRGSFGQDTGELFF
NA TRBD1 TRBJ1-2 TRBV19 TGTGCCAGTAGTATCTCAGGGGGGAAAGTGGATGGCTACACCTTC CASSISGGKVDGYTF
few NA TRBJ1-1 TRBV4-3 TGCGCCAGCAGCCATAGACAGCATGAGAACACTGAAGCTTTCTTT CASSHRQHENTEAFF
NA TRBD1 TRBJ1-2 TRBV28 TGCGCCAGCAGTTTAACCGGACAGGACTATGGCTACACCTTC CASSLTGQDYGYTF
NA NA TRBJ2-7 TRBV19 TGTGCCTCCACGGACACCTCTCCCTACGAGCAGTACTTC CASTDTSPYEQYF
NA TRBD2 TRBJ2-1 TRBV14 TGTGCCAGCAGCGGACTAGCGGACCGAAATGAGCAGTTCTTC CASSGLADRNEQFF
NA TRBD1 TRBJ2-2 TRBV7-9 TGTGCCAGCAGTTTTAGACAGGGGTTCACCGGGGAGCTGTTTTTT CASSFRQGFTGELFF
few NA TRBJ1-6 TRBV28 TGTGCCAGCATTCCGGGGGGGGCCCCCTATAATTCACCCCTCCACTTT CASIPGGAPYNSPLHF
few NA TRBJ1-2 TRBV14 TGTGCCAGCAGCCGTTACCAGGGACAAGGCTACACCTTC CASSRYQGQGYTF
NA TRBD1 TRBJ1-4 TRBV6-1 TGTGCCAGCACGGTTAACAGGGGAGAAAAACTGTTTTTT CASTVNRGEKLFF
NA TRBD1 TRBJ2-3 TRBV6-5 TGTGCCAGCAGTTACGGGGGGACAGGGTTATATACGCAGTATTTT CASSYGGTGLYTQYF
NA TRBD2 TRBJ2-7 TRBV5-1 TGCGCCAGCAGCTTGGGGGGACTAGCGGGGGATACCTTCGACGAGCAGTACTTC CASSLGGLAGDTFDEQYF
once TRBD1 TRBJ1-1 TRBV6-5 TGTGCCAGCAGCCCCACAGGGGCCCTAGGGGCTTTCTTT CASSPTGALGAFF
NA TRBD2 TRBJ2-1 TRBV9 TGTGCCAGCAGCGTAGATGAGCGCGGACTAGCGGGGGGGCTTGAGCAGTTCTTC CASSVDERGLAGGLEQFF
NA TRBD1 TRBJ1-4 TRBV5-6 TGTGCCAGCAGCCCTGGGACAGCTAATGAAAAACTGTTTTTT CASSPGTANEKLFF
once NA TRBJ2-3 TRBV19 TGTGCCAGTAGCGGACTCCACACAGATACGCAGTATTTT CASSGLHTDTQYF
NA NA TRBJ1-2 TRBV4-1 TGCGCCAGCAGCCAAGCGTTGCAGGACTATGGCTACACCTTC CASSQALQDYGYTF
few NA TRBJ1-4 TRBV18 TGTGCCAGCTCACCGGAACAGCCAACTAATGAAAAACTGTTTTTT CASSPEQPTNEKLFF
NA NA TRBJ1-5 TRBV5-6 TGTGCCAGCAGCTTGCGGGGGGTCAGTCAGCCCCAGCATTTT CASSLRGVSQPQHF
NA NA TRBJ1-5 TRBV5-6 TGTGCCAGCAGCTTAAGCCTGAATAGCAATCAGCCCCAGCATTTT CASSLSLNSNQPQHF
NA NA TRBJ1-1 TRBV5-1 TGCGCCAGCAGGGGTACAGGGTTGAACACTGAAGCTTTCTTT CASRGTGLNTEAFF
NA TRBD1 TRBJ1-5 TRBV12-5 TGTGCTAGTGGTCAAACAGGGGTTCAGCCCCAGCATTTT CASGQTGVQPQHF
NA NA TRBJ2-5 TRBV15 TGTGCCACCAGCAGAGGGCTAGAAGAGACCCAGTACTTC CATSRGLEETQYF
once NA TRBJ1-5 TRBV28 TGTGCCAGCAGTTTAGGCCCGAATAGCAATCAGCCCCAGCATTTT CASSLGPNSNQPQHF
once NA TRBJ1-5 TRBV19 TGTGCCAGTAGCGGGGAGGTCAGCAATCAGCCCCAGCATTTT CASSGEVSNQPQHF
NA NA TRBJ2-3 TRBV29-1 TGCAGCGTTGAATGGAGATCGAGAGATACGCAGTATTTT CSVEWRSRDTQYF
few NA TRBJ1-1 TRBV28 TGTGCCAGCAGTCTCCCCTATACAGGACTGAACACTGAAGCTTTCTTT CASSLPYTGLNTEAFF
NA TRBD1 TRBJ2-1 TRBV5-1 TGCGCCAGCAGCTCGGGACAGGGGGAGAATGAGCAGTTCTTC CASSSGQGENEQFF
NA NA TRBJ2-5 TRBV15 TGTGCCACCAGCATAGGGGGGGGAAGAGTCGGGGAGACCCAGTACTTC CATSIGGGRVGETQYF
NA NA TRBJ2-7 TRBV19 TGTGCCAGTAGAAGGTCGGGAGATCTTCTCTCCTACGAGCAGTACTTC CASRRSGDLLSYEQYF
few TRBD1 TRBJ1-2 TRBV6-6 TGTGCCAGCAGCGACAGGGGATGGGGCTATGGCTACACCTTC CASSDRGWGYGYTF